The 7 T cell receptor beta chains presented below share a single source sample, sequenced in a study of blood T cells in healthy people across ages. The second PCR ran about 6 to 12 cycles with a sample-barcoded 5' primer and J-beta primers. TCRdb called the 5' RACE reads again in MiXCR, with one record for every CDR3 protein. The data show roughly 800,000 distinct CDR3 sequences, 36% seen once. The sequenced sample consisted of blood. These receptors all come from a man aged 18 to 29 in good health.

This clonotype has only a few counts. The chain recombines TRBV5-1 with TRBJ1-2, with D tentatively TRBD1 (5 bases). CDR3 length: 13 amino acids. Germline CDR1 reads SGHRS; CDR2 reads YFSETQ. Trimming removed 4 bases at V and 8 bases at J, with 15 bases between. CDR3 sequence reads: CASSIQLQDGYTF. As DNA, the CDR3 is TGCGCCAGCAGCATCCAACTACAGGACGGCTACACCTTC.

The chain couples TRBV5-6 to TRBJ1-5; D remains unclear. Trimming shortened V by 3 bases and J by 5 bases, and 6 bases separated the two germline ends. The CDR3 runs to 12 residues. Germline V gives CDR1 SGHDT, CDR2 YYEEEE. In nucleotides, the CDR3 is TGTGCCAGCAGCTCCCTTGATCAGCCCCAGCATTTT. Translating it yields CASSSLDQPQHF. The complete variable domain, with remaining parts taken from reference TRBV5-6 and TRBJ1-5, reads DAGVTQSPTHLIKTRGQQVTLRCSPKSGHDTVSWYQQALGQGPQFIFQYYEEEERQRGNFPDRFSGHQFPNYSSELNVNALLLGDSALYLCASSSLDQPQHFGDGTRLSIL.

The rearrangement joins TRBV4-3 to TRBJ2-2; 8 nucleotides match TRBD2. CDR3 size: 16 residues. Germline loops: CDR1 LGHNA, CDR2 YSLEER. J gave up 6 bases and V 2 bases, and 8 bases lay outside the gene matches. The CDR3, as DNA: TGCGCCAGCAGCCAATTCGGCGGGGGGCATCCCGGGGAGCTGTTTTTT. It yields the protein CASSQFGGGHPGELFF.

CDR3 protein: CASSPISDSPLHF. The DNA for the CDR3 is TGCGCCAGCAGCCCCATTTCTGATTCACCCCTCCACTTT. The rearrangement joins TRBV4-1 to TRBJ1-6; the D is unclear. Germline-derived CDR1 and CDR2 are MGHRA and YSYEKL. Trimming left V 4 bases short and J 8 bases short, with 9 bases between. CDR3 length: 13 residues.

This clonotype was found a few times. This sequence joins TRBV13 and TRBJ2-3; no firm D call. CDR1 is PRHDT, CDR2 FYEKMQ, per germline (reference sequence). The CDR3 extends over 16 amino acids. Trimming stripped 1 base from V and 0 bases from J, with 11 bases between. The CDR3 loop is CASSLVGVPSTDTQYF. For the CDR3, the DNA is TGTGCCAGCAGCTTAGTTGGGGTCCCTAGCACAGATACGCAGTATTTT. Full variable domain (remainder filled in from reference TRBV13 and TRBJ2-3): AAGVIQSPRHLIKEKRETATLKCYPIPRHDTVYWYQQGPGQDPQFLISFYEKMQSDKGSIPDRFSAQQFSDYHSELNMSSLELGDSALYFCASSLVGVPSTDTQYFGPGTRLTVL.

The table lists this clonotype with a few counts. This chain links TRBV10-3 with TRBJ2-3; possibly TRBD2 for D (6 bases). CDR3 size: 14 residues. Germline CDR1 is ENHRY and CDR2 is SYGVKD. V lost 4 bases and J 4 bases, leaving 12 bases between the germline ends. CDR3 coding DNA: TGTGCCATCAGTGCGAGCGGGTTGGCAGATACGCAGTATTTT. This gives the protein CAISASGLADTQYF.

This clonotype was observed a single time. The rearrangement uses TRBV30 and TRBJ1-1; D not certain. Germline CDR1 reads GTSNPN; CDR2 reads SVGIG (reference sequence). V dropped 8 bases and J dropped 2 bases, with 12 bases sitting between them. This CDR3 has 12 residues. CDR3 residues: CARNRINTEAFF. CDR3 coding DNA: TGTGCCAGGAATCGAATCAACACTGAAGCTTTCTTT.